This TCR beta chain was sequenced during a study of Ad26.COV2.S vaccination and SARS-CoV-2 variants. Study-level points and caveats: Greater spike-specific TCR breadth was seen in vaccine recipients than in placebo recipients.

Concerning this clone: The antigen is not known.

Here immunoSEQ multiplex PCR was the method, and the copy in TCRdb shows in-frame clones only, minus some. The sample lists approximately 350,000 clones, roughly 91% occurring once. This sample's treatment: some 20 received Ad26.COV2.S at low or high dose, single or two shots; about 5 received placebo; per-sample allocation not given. Sampling took place 63 days after the first vaccine or placebo injection. CDR1 is SEHNR and CDR2 is FQNEAQ in the germline V gene (reference sequence). Trimming pared 3 bases from V and 7 bases from J, leaving 12 bases between. The CDR3 covers 14 residues. The TCR originated in a person aged 18 to 65 who received the Ad26.COV2.S COVID-19 vaccine or a placebo. The J gene is TRBJ1-4, the V gene TRBV7-9; D perhaps matches TRBD1 (5 bases). The sequencing used peripheral blood, collected in a trial of Ad26.COV2.S vaccine versus placebo. CDR3 loop: CASSLRQGGEKLFF. The CDR3, as DNA: TGTGCCAGCAGCTTGCGGCAGGGAGGTGAAAAACTGTTTTTT.